This is a list of T cell receptor beta chains from one sample in a study of T cell repertoires in ileal Crohn's disease. Data came from immunoSEQ multiplex PCR; TCRdb stores just in-frame clones and leaves some out. Here the sample spans roughly 9,600 clones, less than 85% being singletons. Sequencing was performed on ileal tissue. The receptor set was obtained from an adult with Crohn's disease. The CDR3 runs from the conserved cysteine through the conserved F or W. The D gene is left open where the match is weak. For some rows the clone size is stated as once, few or many, or as a class when expanded; others skip it.

TRBV13	TRBD2	.	TRBJ2-5	CASSSPGGETQYF	TGTGCCAGCAGCTCCCCGGGGGGGGAGACCCAGTACTTC
TRBV11-3	.	.	TRBJ2-7	CASSLEGASYEQYF	TGTGCCAGCAGCTTAGAGGGGGCTAGCTACGAGCAGTACTTC
TRBV4-2	.	.	TRBJ2-7	CASSQDWDSGSYEQYF	TGTGCCAGCAGCCAAGATTGGGATAGCGGCTCCTACGAGCAGTACTTC
TRBV30	TRBD1	.	TRBJ2-7	CAWSPDRGYEQYF	TGTGCCTGGAGTCCAGACAGGGGCTACGAGCAGTACTTC
TRBV9	TRBD2	few	TRBJ2-3	CASSVVAMAGGPDTQYF	TGTGCCAGCAGCGTAGTCGCCATGGCGGGAGGGCCGGATACGCAGTATTTT
TRBV12-5	TRBD2	.	TRBJ2-3	CASGIGGDTDTQYF	TGTGCTAGTGGTATTGGGGGGGACACAGATACGCAGTATTTT
TRBV7-8	TRBD1	.	TRBJ1-5	CASTLIQGARQPQHF	TGTGCCAGCACCCTAATACAGGGGGCTAGGCAGCCCCAGCATTTT
TRBV7-9	.	.	TRBJ2-3	CASSPGGTDTQYF	TGTGCCAGCAGCCCAGGAGGGACAGATACGCAGTATTTT
TRBV7-2	TRBD1	once	TRBJ2-7	CASSLVGTGRSHEQYF	TGTGCCAGCAGCCTGGTTGGGACAGGGAGGTCCCACGAGCAGTACTTC
TRBV7-2	.	.	TRBJ1-3	CASSLVSTANGNTIYF	TGTGCCAGCAGCTTAGTCTCTACAGCCAACGGAAACACCATATATTTT
TRBV5-8	.	.	TRBJ1-2	CASSLDTGPGDGYTF	TGTGCCAGCAGCTTGGATACAGGGCCAGGGGATGGCTACACCTTC
TRBV5-1	.	.	TRBJ2-7	CASSLGGGMISYEQYF	TGCGCCAGCAGCTTGGGAGGGGGTATGATCTCCTACGAGCAGTACTTC
TRBV29-1	.	.	TRBJ1-4	CSVVGPGQEKLFF	TGCAGCGTCGTAGGGCCAGGGCAAGAAAAACTGTTTTTT
TRBV9	.	.	TRBJ1-2	CASSDYYGYTF	TGTGCCAGCAGCGACTACTATGGCTACACCTTC
TRBV5-1	.	.	TRBJ1-4	CASSLEGSGIEKLFF	TGCGCCAGCAGCTTGGAAGGTAGCGGCATTGAAAAACTGTTTTTT
TRBV7-3	TRBD2	large	TRBJ2-3	CASSLSGGAADTQYF	TGTGCCAGCAGCTTGAGCGGGGGGGCCGCAGATACGCAGTATTTT
TRBV7-9	.	.	TRBJ1-1	CASSFNREGEAFF	TGTGCCAGCAGCTTTAACAGGGAAGGTGAAGCTTTCTTT
TRBV1	.	.	TRBJ2-4	CTSSPPPTLAKNIQYF	TGCACCAGCAGCCCTCCCCCCACTTTAGCCAAAAACATTCAGTACTTC
TRBV7-9	.	few	TRBJ1-5	CASSLVLCHRCNQPQHF	TGTGCCAGCAGCTTAGTTTTGTGTCACAGATGCAATCAGCCCCAGCATTTT
TRBV7-2	.	.	TRBJ1-2	CASSYSGNYGYTF	TGTGCCAGCAGCTACTCGGGGAACTATGGCTACACCTTC
TRBV11-3	.	.	TRBJ2-7	CASSLDQGDEQYF	TGTGCCAGCAGCTTAGATCAGGGTGACGAGCAGTACTTC
TRBV7-7	.	.	TRBJ2-3	CASSPSAGKQYF	TGTGCTAGCAGCCCTAGCGCGGGGAAGCAGTATTTT
TRBV6-1	TRBD1	few	TRBJ2-6	CASSAERGGVSSGANVLTF	TGTGCCAGCAGTGCCGAACGAGGGGGCGTCTCCTCCGGGGCCAACGTCCTGACTTTC
TRBV5-4	TRBD1	large	TRBJ2-7	CASSLTGGLDYEQYF	TGTGCCAGCAGCTTAACAGGGGGCCTTGACTACGAGCAGTACTTC
TRBV6-9	.	.	TRBJ1-1	CASSYSTQGGNTEAFF	TGTGCCAGCAGTTACTCGACCCAGGGAGGGAACACTGAAGCTTTCTTT
TRBV6-1	.	.	TRBJ2-1	CASSDGARPSSYNEQFF	TGTGCCAGCAGTGATGGAGCTAGACCGAGCTCCTACAATGAGCAGTTCTTC
TRBV25-1	.	.	TRBJ1-1	CASSVSGRVNTEAFF	TGTGCCAGCAGTGTTTCAGGGAGGGTGAACACTGAAGCTTTCTTT
TRBV19	.	.	TRBJ1-1	CASSTQGTTEAFF	TGTGCCAGTAGTACACAGGGAACTACTGAAGCTTTCTTT
TRBV30	TRBD1	.	TRBJ1-1	CAWRIKLTGADTEAFF	TGTGCCTGGAGGATAAAATTGACAGGGGCTGACACTGAAGCTTTCTTT
TRBV19	TRBD1	.	TRBJ2-7	CASRSTGDTYEQYF	TGTGCCAGTAGATCGACAGGGGACACCTACGAGCAGTACTTC
TRBV7-8	TRBD2	.	TRBJ2-2	CASSRTSVNTGELFF	TGTGCCAGCAGCCGGACTAGCGTAAACACCGGGGAGCTGTTTTTT
TRBV6-5	.	.	TRBJ1-5	CASSYPSQPQHF	TGTGCCAGCAGTTACCCGTCTCAGCCCCAGCATTTT
TRBV2	TRBD1	.	TRBJ1-2	CASRVTGGPYGYTF	TGTGCCAGCAGAGTTACAGGGGGACCGTATGGCTACACCTTC
TRBV28	.	.	TRBJ2-2	CASTLPGVATGELFF	TGTGCCAGCACACTCCCGGGGGTTGCCACCGGGGAGCTGTTTTTT
TRBV11-2	.	.	TRBJ2-7	CASSLEARGTYEQYF	TGTGCCAGCAGCTTAGAAGCTAGGGGGACCTACGAGCAGTACTTC
TRBV30	TRBD1	.	TRBJ1-5	CAWSRQGTQPQHF	TGTGCCTGGTCCCGACAGGGGACTCAGCCCCAGCATTTT
TRBV28	.	.	TRBJ1-1	CASRPGLNTEAFF	TGTGCCAGCAGACCAGGGTTGAACACTGAAGCTTTCTTT
TRBV19	TRBD1	few	TRBJ2-7	CASSIGSGQGVNEQYF	TGTGCCAGTAGTATCGGTTCGGGACAGGGTGTCAACGAGCAGTACTTC
TRBV5-6	.	.	TRBJ2-7	CASSGKAVWTYEQYF	TGTGCCAGCAGCGGCAAAGCGGTTTGGACCTACGAGCAGTACTTC
TRBV4-1	TRBD2	.	TRBJ2-1	CASSLLSGTSGGSYNEQFF	TGCGCCAGCAGCCTCCTTTCCGGGACTAGCGGGGGGTCCTACAATGAGCAGTTCTTC
TRBV5-1	TRBD2	.	TRBJ2-7	CASSTRGGFTYEQYF	TGCGCCAGCAGCACCCGCGGGGGATTTACCTACGAGCAGTACTTC
TRBV2	TRBD1	once	TRBJ2-7	CASSESQGVHEQYF	TGTGCCAGCAGTGAAAGTCAGGGGGTCCACGAGCAGTACTTC
TRBV9	.	.	TRBJ2-1	CASSAAGTLTGNEQFF	TGTGCCAGCAGCGCCGCCGGGACTCTAACCGGGAATGAGCAGTTCTTC
TRBV5-6	.	.	TRBJ1-6	CASSSTPGHSYNSPLHF	TGTGCCAGCAGCTCGACTCCGGGACACTCCTATAATTCACCCCTCCACTTT
TRBV9	.	few	TRBJ1-1	CASSVGPGQPRVNTEAFF	TGTGCCAGCAGCGTAGGCCCTGGACAGCCGAGGGTGAACACTGAAGCTTTCTTT
TRBV27	TRBD1	.	TRBJ1-1	CASSPRQGRDTEAFF	TGTGCCAGCAGTCCACGACAGGGTCGGGACACTGAAGCTTTCTTT
TRBV11-3	TRBD1	.	TRBJ1-5	CASSLQGQGAPSNQPQHF	TGTGCCAGCAGCTTACAAGGACAGGGGGCCCCTAGCAATCAGCCCCAGCATTTT
TRBV5-4	.	.	TRBJ2-7	CASTREPSYEQYF	TGTGCCAGCACCAGGGAACCCTCCTACGAGCAGTACTTC